These 17 T cell receptor beta chains share one sample of origin, sequenced in a study of cytomegalovirus exposure and HLA in healthy donors (dated 2017 in TCRdb). Preparation of the library involved the immunoSEQ multiplex PCR assay. For the multiplex PCR, a mixture combining 60 forward primers for TCR Vbeta segments and 13 reverse primers for TCR Jbeta segments was used. This immuneACCESS table, as held by TCRdb, lists in-frame sequences with V and J called but not all clones. Of the missing ones, under half trace to an unresolved V gene in checked studies; the others have no known cause. This sample comprises roughly 200,000 clones, approximately 85% of them detected only once. The ten largest clones take up around 2.3% of the sample. The material sequenced was PBMCs. The receptors were sampled from a woman aged 45-65 years in good health and CMV-seronegative.

V is TRBV6-6 and J is TRBJ1-1; TRBD1 aligns across 7 bases. The CDR3 spans 15 residues. V gave up 5 bases and J gave up 7 bases; unmatched junction bases: 13. From germline, CDR1 is MNHNY and CDR2 SVGAGI (reference sequence). CDR3 coding DNA: TGTGCCAGCAGTAAAGGGACAGTTCATAGAAGTGAAGCTTTCTTT. Its translation: CASSKGTVHRSEAFF.

CDR3 nucleotides: TGTGCCAGCTCACGACTAGGGACAGGGGCTAGCAATCAGCCCCAGCATTTT. Amino acids: CASSRLGTGASNQPQHF. The V gene is TRBV18, the J gene TRBJ1-5; 10 nucleotides agree with TRBD1. The length of the CDR3 is 17 residues. Germline V gives CDR1 KGHSH, CDR2 LQKENI. V shed 4 bases and J 0 bases; nucleotides not matched to a gene: 6.

The rearrangement joins TRBV7-8 to TRBJ2-3, with D unresolved. This CDR3 region has 13 residues. Germline CDR1 is SGHVS and CDR2 is FQNEAQ. V was pared by 5 bases and J by 3 bases, with 9 bases between. The CDR3 DNA sequence: TGTGCCAGCAGCCTAGGTTCGACAGATACGCAGTATTTT. Protein product: CASSLGSTDTQYF.

The rearrangement links TRBV28 to TRBJ1-1, with D possibly matching TRBD1 (5 bases). CDR1 and CDR2 (germline): MDHEN, SYDVKM. The CDR3 has 12 residues. The V end was cut by 3 bases, the J end by 10 bases, with 12 bases between. CDR3: CASSLYAGLAFF. The CDR3, as DNA: TGTGCCAGCAGTTTGTATGCGGGGCTAGCTTTCTTT.

This clone was found a few times. This chain connects TRBV6-5 to TRBJ2-7; D gene ambiguous. The germline CDR1 and CDR2 sequences are MNHEY and SVGAGI. This CDR3 spans 13 amino acids. Trimming cost V 4 bases and J 3 bases, with 10 bases left between them. CDR3 region: CASSSGSGYEQYF. Here the CDR3 DNA reads TGTGCCAGCAGTTCCGGGTCGGGCTACGAGCAGTACTTC.

The chain employs TRBV7-7 and TRBJ2-7, with 8 nucleotides matching TRBD1. CDR1 SSHAT and CDR2 FNYEAQ come from the germline V gene (reference sequence). This CDR3 is built from 13 residues. V shed 5 bases and J 6 bases; nucleotides not matched to a gene: 6. For the CDR3, the DNA is TGTGCCAGCAGCCGGGACAGGTACGGCGAGCAGTACTTC. Its protein is CASSRDRYGEQYF.

The chain is built from TRBV5-1 and TRBJ2-7; a possible D gene is TRBD1 (5 bases). The V end was cut by 5 bases, the J end by 0 bases, with 12 bases between. This CDR3 is 14 amino acids long. The V gene's germline CDR1 is SGHRS and CDR2 YFSETQ. CDR3 sequence: CASSQTGTSYEQYF. The CDR3 DNA reads TGCGCCAGCAGTCAAACAGGAACCTCCTACGAGCAGTACTTC.

This chain joins TRBV5-4 and TRBJ1-2; the D is unclear. CDR1 and CDR2 from the germline V gene are SGHNT and YYREEE (reference sequence). The CDR3 contains 14 residues. Trimming cost V 6 bases and J 8 bases, with 20 bases left between them. As DNA, the CDR3 is TGTGCCAGCACTGCCCCAACAGATCCTGGGGGCTACACCTTC. Encoded protein: CASTAPTDPGGYTF.

The genes are TRBV5-4 and TRBJ2-5; D may be TRBD1 (5 bases). This CDR3 is 13 amino acids long. Germline V gene sequence: CDR1 SGHNT, CDR2 YYREEE (reference sequence). V gave up 0 bases and J gave up 4 bases, with 7 bases separating them. For the CDR3, the DNA is TGTGCCAGCAGCTTGGGGACATTAGAGACCCAGTACTTC. This encodes CASSLGTLETQYF.

The rearrangement uses TRBV2 and TRBJ2-5; 7 nucleotides align to TRBD1. With 10 bases clipped from V and 5 bases from J, the junction kept 10 bases outside the gene matches. The CDR3 consists of 13 residues. The germline gives CDR1 SNHLY, CDR2 FYNNEI. CDR3 region: CATHRGLGETQYF. As DNA, the CDR3 is TGTGCCACCCACAGGGGCTTGGGGGAGACCCAGTACTTC.

The V call is TRBV6-5, the J call TRBJ2-7; possibly TRBD2 for D (5 bases). The CDR3 runs to 13 residues. The germline V gene encodes CDR1 MNHEY and CDR2 SVGAGI. Between the trimmed V and J ends, which lost 2 bases and 5 bases, there was a span of 10 bases. This CDR3 reads CASSYLQRNEQYF. The CDR3 nucleotides are TGTGCCAGCAGTTACCTACAGCGGAACGAGCAGTACTTC.

The chain recombines TRBV6-5 with TRBJ2-7; TRBD2 matches 7 bases. The J segment lost 3 bases and the V segment lost 8 bases, leaving 1 base of the junction unmatched. CDR3 length: 11 amino acids. CDR1 is MNHEY and CDR2 is SVGAGI in the germline V gene. The CDR3 DNA is TGTGCCAGCGGGACTAACTACGAGCAGTACTTC. Translation: CASGTNYEQYF.

V is TRBV5-1 and J is TRBJ2-2; TRBD2 is a possible D gene (6 bases). V lost 4 bases to trimming and J lost 6 bases, with 19 bases between them. The germline CDR1 and CDR2 sequences are SGHRS and YFSETQ. There are 16 residues in the CDR3. In nucleotides, the CDR3 is TGCGCCAGCAGCCCGGCCACGGGGGTTACGGCCGGGGAGCTGTTTTTT. This translates into CASSPATGVTAGELFF.

The V gene is TRBV11-2, the J gene TRBJ1-4, with 9 positions matching TRBD1. Trimming removed 2 bases from V and 6 bases from J; junction bases left unmatched: 4. CDR3 length: 15 residues. CDR1 SGHAT and CDR2 FQNNGV come from the germline V gene. Written as DNA, the CDR3 is TGTGCCAGCAGCTTAACAGGGGGCGGTGATGAAAAACTGTTTTTT. It translates to CASSLTGGGDEKLFF.

The chain links TRBV7-3 to TRBJ2-1; D gene unclear. The CDR3 consists of 13 residues. Germline V gives CDR1 SGHTA, CDR2 FQGTGA. Trimming took off 5 bases at V and 4 bases at J, with 9 bases between the two ends. The CDR3 DNA is TGTGCCAGCAGCGCCGACGGGTACAATGAGCAGTTCTTC. The encoded protein is CASSADGYNEQFF.

The chain has TRBV4-1 and TRBJ2-7; 8 bases align to TRBD1. After removal of 0 bases from V and 5 bases from J, the junction contained 6 bases not matched to a gene. The V gene's germline CDR1 is MGHRA and CDR2 YSYEKL. The length of the CDR3 is 15 residues. CDR3 residues: CASSQDPGQANEQYF. The CDR3 DNA follows: TGCGCCAGCAGCCAAGACCCGGGACAGGCCAACGAGCAGTACTTC.

The genes are TRBV28 and TRBJ2-7; TRBD2 might be the D (5 bases). This CDR3 region has 15 residues. V was pared by 2 bases and J by 5 bases, with 16 bases between. CDR1 and CDR2 from the germline V gene are MDHEN and SYDVKM. CDR3 sequence (DNA): TGTGCCAGCAGTTTACAAGTAGCGTCAACAAACGAGCAGTACTTC. This translates into CASSLQVASTNEQYF.